The rows below give T cell receptor beta chains drawn from one sample of a study of blood T cell repertoires in COVID-19. Produced via immunoSEQ multiplex PCR; TCRdb's table is partial and in-frame only. The sample yields approximately 79,000 clones, 75% to 85% seen once. The sequenced sample was peripheral blood. The receptors shown here come from a woman in her fifties or sixties with acute or convalescent COVID-19. CDR3s include the opening cysteine and the closing phenylalanine or tryptophan. D genes are given only for firm matches. Clone sizes are given selectively: once, few, many, or a class where the clone is expanded.

v_call	clone_size	j_call	d_call	cdr3_nt	cdr3_aa
TRBV18	few	TRBJ2-3	TRBD1	TGTGCCAGCTCACCAGGGACAGTCACAGATACGCAGTATTTT	CASSPGTVTDTQYF
TRBV5-1	few	TRBJ1-1	TRBD1	TGCGCCAGCAGCTTTGGGACAGCTACGAACACTGAAGCTTTCTTT	CASSFGTATNTEAFF
TRBV5-1	.	TRBJ2-5	TRBD2	TGCGCCAGCACGACGGGACTAGCGGGGGCAGAGACCCAGTACTTC	CASTTGLAGAETQYF
TRBV27	few	TRBJ2-6	.	TGTGCCAGCAGTTTATCGATAACAGCTGGGGCCAACGTCCTGACTTTC	CASSLSITAGANVLTF
TRBV7-2	.	TRBJ1-2	TRBD1	TGTGCCAGCAGCTCAAGGGGACAGGGGTACGATGGCTACACCTTC	CASSSRGQGYDGYTF
TRBV6-6	.	TRBJ2-2	TRBD1	TGTGCCAGCAGTCCCAGGGGGCGACGCGTCACCGGGGAGCTGTTTTTT	CASSPRGRRVTGELFF
TRBV6-5	once	TRBJ2-5	TRBD1	TGTGCCAGCAGTTACTCCGGACAGGGAGAGACCCAGTACTTC	CASSYSGQGETQYF
TRBV7-9	.	TRBJ2-7	TRBD2	TGTGCCAGCAGCTCGACTAGCGGGAGGGGTCTTCGTTACGAGCAGTACTTC	CASSSTSGRGLRYEQYF
TRBV6-6	.	TRBJ2-2	TRBD2	TGTGCCAGCAGTTACGGGACTAGCGTGGGCGGGGAGCTGTTTTTT	CASSYGTSVGGELFF
TRBV7-9	.	TRBJ2-7	TRBD2	TGTGCCAGCAGCTTAGGCGGGAGTTCCCACGAGCAGTACTTC	CASSLGGSSHEQYF
TRBV7-8	.	TRBJ2-2	TRBD2	TGTGCCAGCAGCTTAGCTCGACTAGCGGGAGATCTCAGGGAGCTGTTTTTT	CASSLARLAGDLRELFF
TRBV4-2	.	TRBJ2-1	TRBD2	TGTGCCAGCAGCCAAGGTCCAACCGGGGGGTATGAGCAGTTCTTC	CASSQGPTGGYEQFF
TRBV7-9	.	TRBJ2-2	TRBD2	TGTGCCAGCAGCCCTAAACTTAGACTAGCGGGGCGGACCGGGGAGCTGTTTTTT	CASSPKLRLAGRTGELFF
TRBV19	.	TRBJ1-2	.	TGTGCCAGTAGTATATCAGGGATTCTGCACTATGGCTACACCTTC	CASSISGILHYGYTF
TRBV12-3/TRBV12-4	.	TRBJ2-3	.	TGTGCCAGCAGCCGTAGCACAGATACGCAGTATTTT	CASSRSTDTQYF
TRBV11-2	.	TRBJ2-1	TRBD2	TGTGCCAGCAGCGCCCGGACTAGCGGGCAATACAATGAGCAGTTCTTC	CASSARTSGQYNEQFF
TRBV7-2	.	TRBJ2-7	TRBD2	TGTGCCAGCAGCGCAGGTAGCGGGGTATACTACGAGCAGTACTTC	CASSAGSGVYYEQYF
TRBV6-5	.	TRBJ2-5	.	TGTGCCAGCAGTTACTCCCTTCCGGGAAGACAAGAGACCCAGTACTTC	CASSYSLPGRQETQYF
TRBV5-6	.	TRBJ2-7	TRBD2	TGTGCCAGCAGCCCGGTCGGGGGGGGCGTCTCCTACGAGCAGTACTTC	CASSPVGGGVSYEQYF
TRBV18	.	TRBJ1-5	.	TGTGCCAGCTCACCAGGGACAAACAATCAGCCCCAGCATTTT	CASSPGTNNQPQHF
TRBV19	.	TRBJ1-3	TRBD1	TGTGCCAGTAGTATAGCCGCGGACAGGATTCGCTCTGGAAACACCATATATTTT	CASSIAADRIRSGNTIYF
TRBV12-3/TRBV12-4	.	TRBJ1-5	TRBD1	TGTGCCAGCAAAACAGGGGCTCAGCCCCAGCATTTT	CASKTGAQPQHF
TRBV5-6	once	TRBJ1-3	TRBD1	TGTGCCAGCAGCCCCAGGGGGCCCGGAAACACCATATATTTT	CASSPRGPGNTIYF
TRBV10-3	few	TRBJ1-2	TRBD1	TGTGCCATCAGTGAGTTTGGGGACAGCATCTATGGCTACACCTTC	CAISEFGDSIYGYTF
TRBV7-2	.	TRBJ2-1	TRBD1	TGTGCCAGCAGCTTAGGGGACAGGGGGACTGAGCAGTTCTTC	CASSLGDRGTEQFF
TRBV7-2	.	TRBJ2-7	TRBD2	TGTGCCAGCAGTATAGCGGGTTCCCCCTACGAGCAGTACTTC	CASSIAGSPYEQYF
TRBV21-1	.	TRBJ2-6	.	TGTGCCAGCAGCAAAGAGGTCGGCAGGGTAGTGCCTGGGGCCAACGTCCTGACTTTC	CASSKEVGRVVPGANVLTF
TRBV19	.	TRBJ2-1	TRBD2	TGTGCCAGTACCTACCAGCGGGGGGGCGGATATGAGCAGTTCTTC	CASTYQRGGGYEQFF
TRBV29-1	.	TRBJ2-7	TRBD1	TGCAGCGTTTTGTCGACAGGGGTCAACGAGCAGTACTTC	CSVLSTGVNEQYF
TRBV9	.	TRBJ2-1	.	TGTGCCAGCAGCGTAGAGGGGACAAAGCAGTTCTTC	CASSVEGTKQFF
TRBV14	once	TRBJ2-3	TRBD2	TGTGCCAGCAGCCCCTCGGGGGGCGGGAGGGCCCTCACAGATACGCAGTATTTT	CASSPSGGGRALTDTQYF
TRBV7-6	.	TRBJ1-1	TRBD1	TGTGCCAGCAGCCCATCCCTAGGGACAGATTATGTTGCTTTCTTT	CASSPSLGTDYVAFF
TRBV7-9	.	TRBJ2-1	.	TGTGCCAGCAGTCTTAGCTATGAGCAGTTCTTC	CASSLSYEQFF
TRBV7-8	.	TRBJ1-2	.	TGTGCCAGCAGCTTAACCATGGGCGGGGGAGGTGGCTACACCTTC	CASSLTMGGGGGYTF
TRBV5-8	.	TRBJ1-1	.	TGTGCCAGCAGCGCATGGAGGGCTTTCTTT	CASSAWRAFF
TRBV6-5	.	TRBJ2-1	.	TGTGCCAGCAGGATCCCCGGGTTTGAGCAGTTCTTC	CASRIPGFEQFF
TRBV6-6	.	TRBJ1-1	.	TGTGCCAGTAACCAGGGGAACACTGAAGCTTTCTTT	CASNQGNTEAFF
TRBV5-8	.	TRBJ1-5	.	TGTGCCAGCAGCCGGGGGTCTAATCAGCCCCAGCATTTT	CASSRGSNQPQHF
TRBV7-9	.	TRBJ2-3	TRBD2	TGTGCCAGCAGCTTGGCACTAGCGGGAGCTCCAGATACGCAGTATTTT	CASSLALAGAPDTQYF
TRBV7-3	.	TRBJ2-1	TRBD2	TGTGCCAGCAGCTGGACTAGCGGGGGCTACAATGAGCAGTTCTTC	CASSWTSGGYNEQFF
TRBV7-9	.	TRBJ2-7	.	TGTGCCAGCAGCTTAGCCTCAGGGGACGAGCAGTACTTC	CASSLASGDEQYF
TRBV11-2	.	TRBJ2-7	.	TGTGCCAGCAGCCCGTGGACAGTTGATTACTACGAGCAGTACTTC	CASSPWTVDYYEQYF
TRBV3-1/TRBV3-2	.	TRBJ1-1	.	TGTGCCAGCAGCCACCCCGGTTATGCGAACACTGAAGCTTTCTTT	CASSHPGYANTEAFF
TRBV7-9	.	TRBJ2-1	TRBD2	TGTGCCAGCAGCTTAGGGACTAGCGGGGTTAAGGAGGAGCAGTTCTTC	CASSLGTSGVKEEQFF
TRBV19	.	TRBJ2-1	TRBD2	TGTGCCAGTAGTATAGCTAGCGGTACCTACAATGAGCAGTTCTTC	CASSIASGTYNEQFF
TRBV5-1	.	TRBJ2-5	TRBD1	TGCGCCAGCGGGGGACAGGGACAAGAGACCCAGTACTTC	CASGGQGQETQYF